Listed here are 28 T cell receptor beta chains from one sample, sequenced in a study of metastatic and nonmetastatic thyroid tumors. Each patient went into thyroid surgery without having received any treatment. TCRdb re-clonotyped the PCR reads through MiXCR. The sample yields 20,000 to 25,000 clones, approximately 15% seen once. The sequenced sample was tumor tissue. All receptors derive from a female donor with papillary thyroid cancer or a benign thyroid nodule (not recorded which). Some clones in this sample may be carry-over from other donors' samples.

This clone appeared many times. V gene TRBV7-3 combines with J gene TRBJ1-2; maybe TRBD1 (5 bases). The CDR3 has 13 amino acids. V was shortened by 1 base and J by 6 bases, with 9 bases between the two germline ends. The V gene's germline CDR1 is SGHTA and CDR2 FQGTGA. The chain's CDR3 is CASSLSGRDGYTF. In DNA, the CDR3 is TGTGCCAGCAGCTTAAGTGGCAGGGATGGCTACACCTTC.

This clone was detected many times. The CDR3 is CSAGDRGKEKLFF. CDR3 coding DNA: TGCAGTGCAGGGGACAGGGGAAAGGAAAAACTGTTTTTT. The rearrangement joins TRBV20-1 to TRBJ1-4, with 10 bases lining up with TRBD1. V dropped 6 bases and J dropped 8; count of bases not matched to a gene: 6. Germline CDR1 reads DFQATT; CDR2 reads SNEGSKA (reference sequence). CDR3 length: 13 amino acids.

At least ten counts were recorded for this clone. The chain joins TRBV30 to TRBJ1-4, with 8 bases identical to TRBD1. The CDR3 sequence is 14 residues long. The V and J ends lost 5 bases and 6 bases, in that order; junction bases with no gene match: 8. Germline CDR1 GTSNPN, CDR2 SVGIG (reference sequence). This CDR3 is CAWDSGGNDEKLFF. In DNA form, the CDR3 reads TGTGCCTGGGATTCAGGGGGCAATGATGAAAAACTGTTTTTT.

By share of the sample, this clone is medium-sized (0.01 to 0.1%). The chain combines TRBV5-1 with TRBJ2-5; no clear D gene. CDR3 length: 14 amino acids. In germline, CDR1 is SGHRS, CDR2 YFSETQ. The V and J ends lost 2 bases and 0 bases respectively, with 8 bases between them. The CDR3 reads CASSFQGHQETQYF. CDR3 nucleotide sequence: TGCGCCAGCAGCTTTCAAGGGCACCAAGAGACCCAGTACTTC.

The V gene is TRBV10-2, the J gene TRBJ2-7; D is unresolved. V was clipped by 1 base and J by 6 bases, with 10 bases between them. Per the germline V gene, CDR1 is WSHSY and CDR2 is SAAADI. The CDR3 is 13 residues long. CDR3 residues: CASSELVSSEQYF. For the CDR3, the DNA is TGCGCCAGCAGTGAGTTAGTAAGCTCCGAGCAGTACTTC.

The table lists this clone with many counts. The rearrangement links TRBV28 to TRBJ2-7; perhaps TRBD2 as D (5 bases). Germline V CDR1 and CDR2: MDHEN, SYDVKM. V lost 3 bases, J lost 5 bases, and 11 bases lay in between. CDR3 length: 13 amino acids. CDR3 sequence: CASSFPGIDEQYF. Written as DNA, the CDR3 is TGTGCCAGCAGTTTTCCCGGGATCGACGAGCAGTACTTC.

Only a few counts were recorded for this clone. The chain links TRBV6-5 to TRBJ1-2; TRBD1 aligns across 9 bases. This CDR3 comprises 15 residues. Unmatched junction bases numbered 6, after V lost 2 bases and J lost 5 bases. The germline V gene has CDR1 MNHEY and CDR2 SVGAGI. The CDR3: CASSYGWTGEYGYTF. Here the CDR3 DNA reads TGTGCCAGCAGTTACGGGTGGACAGGGGAATATGGCTACACCTTC.

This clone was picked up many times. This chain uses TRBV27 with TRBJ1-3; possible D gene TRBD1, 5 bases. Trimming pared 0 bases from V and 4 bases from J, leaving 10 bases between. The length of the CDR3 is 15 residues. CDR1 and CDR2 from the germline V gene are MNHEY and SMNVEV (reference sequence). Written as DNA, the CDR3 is TGTGCCAGCAGTTTATCGACGGGGCACGGAAACACCATATATTTT. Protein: CASSLSTGHGNTIYF.

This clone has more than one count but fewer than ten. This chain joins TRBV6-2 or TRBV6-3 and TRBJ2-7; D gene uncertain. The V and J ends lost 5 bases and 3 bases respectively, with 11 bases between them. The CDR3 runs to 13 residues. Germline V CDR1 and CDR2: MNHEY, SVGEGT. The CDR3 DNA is TGTGCCAGCAGTAGCAGTGCCCACTACGAGCAGTACGTC. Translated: CASSSSAHYEQYV.

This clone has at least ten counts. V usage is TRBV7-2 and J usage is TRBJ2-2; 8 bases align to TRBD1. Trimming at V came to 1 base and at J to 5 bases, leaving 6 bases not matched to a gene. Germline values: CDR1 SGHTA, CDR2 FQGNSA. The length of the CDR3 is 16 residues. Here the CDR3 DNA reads TGTGCCAGCAGCTTAGGGTCAGGGGGCGAAACCGGGGAGCTGTTTTTT. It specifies CASSLGSGGETGELFF.

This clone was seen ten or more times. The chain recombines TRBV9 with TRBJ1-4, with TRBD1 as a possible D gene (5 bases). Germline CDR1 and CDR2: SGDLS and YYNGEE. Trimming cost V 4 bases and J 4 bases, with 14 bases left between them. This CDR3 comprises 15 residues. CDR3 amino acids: CASSTSVGGNEKLFF. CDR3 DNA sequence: TGTGCCAGCAGCACTTCCGTGGGGGGTAATGAAAAACTGTTTTTT.

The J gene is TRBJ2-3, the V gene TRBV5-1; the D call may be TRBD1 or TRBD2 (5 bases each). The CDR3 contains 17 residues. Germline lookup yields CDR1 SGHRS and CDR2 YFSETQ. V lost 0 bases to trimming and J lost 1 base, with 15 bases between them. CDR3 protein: CASSLVGTVIGTDTQYF. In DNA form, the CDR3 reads TGCGCCAGCAGCTTGGTGGGGACCGTGATAGGCACAGATACGCAGTATTTT.

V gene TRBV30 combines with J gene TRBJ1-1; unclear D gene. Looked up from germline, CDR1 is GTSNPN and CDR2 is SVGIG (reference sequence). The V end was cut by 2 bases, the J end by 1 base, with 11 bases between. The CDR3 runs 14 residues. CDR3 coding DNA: TGTGCCTGGAGTCCCGACGGCCGGAACACTGAAGCTTTCTTT. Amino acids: CAWSPDGRNTEAFF.

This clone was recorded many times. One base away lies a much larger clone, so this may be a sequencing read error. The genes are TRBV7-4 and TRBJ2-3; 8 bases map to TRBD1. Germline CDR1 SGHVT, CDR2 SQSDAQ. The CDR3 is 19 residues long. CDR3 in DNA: TGTGCCGGCAGCTTAGGCTTGACAGGGGACCTCCTTAGCACAGATACGCAGTATTTT. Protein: CAGSLGLTGDLLSTDTQYF.

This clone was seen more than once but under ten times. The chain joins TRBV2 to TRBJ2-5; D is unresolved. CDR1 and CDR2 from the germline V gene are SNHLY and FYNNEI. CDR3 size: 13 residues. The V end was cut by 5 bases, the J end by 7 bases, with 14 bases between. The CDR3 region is CASSHDRLGTQYF. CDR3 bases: TGTGCCAGCAGTCATGACCGCCTGGGGACCCAGTACTTC.

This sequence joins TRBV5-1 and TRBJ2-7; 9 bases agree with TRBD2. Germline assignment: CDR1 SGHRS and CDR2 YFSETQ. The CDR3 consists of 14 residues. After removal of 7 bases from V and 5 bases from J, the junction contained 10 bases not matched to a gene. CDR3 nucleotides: TGCGCCAGCCAGCTTGGAGGCGGGGGGGACGAGCAGTACTTC. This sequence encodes CASQLGGGGDEQYF. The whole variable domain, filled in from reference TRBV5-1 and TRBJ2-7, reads KAGVTQTPRYLIKTRGQQVTLSCSPISGHRSVSWYQQTPGQGLQFLFEYFSETQRNKGNFPGRFSGRQFSNSRSEMNVSTLELGDSALYLCASQLGGGGDEQYFGPGTRLTVT.

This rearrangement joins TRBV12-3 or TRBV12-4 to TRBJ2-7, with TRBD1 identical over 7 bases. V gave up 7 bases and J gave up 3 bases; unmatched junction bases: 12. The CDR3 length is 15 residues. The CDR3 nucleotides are TGTGCCAGCATCCGGTCGAGGACAGGTGACTACGAGCAGTACTTC. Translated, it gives CASIRSRTGDYEQYF.

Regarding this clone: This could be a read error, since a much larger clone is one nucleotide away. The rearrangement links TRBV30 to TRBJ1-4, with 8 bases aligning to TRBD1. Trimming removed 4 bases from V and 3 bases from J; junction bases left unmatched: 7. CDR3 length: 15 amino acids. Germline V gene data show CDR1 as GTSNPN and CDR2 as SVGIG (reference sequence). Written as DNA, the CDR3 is TGTGCCTGGATTCACCTGGGACAGGCTAATGAAAAACTGTTTTTT. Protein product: CAWIHLGQANEKLFF.

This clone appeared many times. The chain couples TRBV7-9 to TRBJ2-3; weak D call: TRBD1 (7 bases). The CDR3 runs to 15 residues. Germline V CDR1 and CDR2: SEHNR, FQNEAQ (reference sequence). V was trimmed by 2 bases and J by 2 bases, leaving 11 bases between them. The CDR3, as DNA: TGTGCCAGCAGCTTAAGACAGGGACTCACAGATACGCAGTATTTT. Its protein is CASSLRQGLTDTQYF.

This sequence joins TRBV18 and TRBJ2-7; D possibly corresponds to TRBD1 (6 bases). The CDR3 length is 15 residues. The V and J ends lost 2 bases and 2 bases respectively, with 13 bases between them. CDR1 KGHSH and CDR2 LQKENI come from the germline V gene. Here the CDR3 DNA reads TGTGCCAGCTCACCAACAGGGATACCACCCTACGAGCAGTACTTC. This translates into CASSPTGIPPYEQYF.

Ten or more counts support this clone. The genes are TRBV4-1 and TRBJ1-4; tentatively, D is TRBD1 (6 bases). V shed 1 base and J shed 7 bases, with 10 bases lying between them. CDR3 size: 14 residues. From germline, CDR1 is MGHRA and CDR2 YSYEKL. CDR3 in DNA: TGCGCCAGCAGCCAAGGCAGGGGCAGTGAAAAACTGTTTTTT. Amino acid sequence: CASSQGRGSEKLFF.

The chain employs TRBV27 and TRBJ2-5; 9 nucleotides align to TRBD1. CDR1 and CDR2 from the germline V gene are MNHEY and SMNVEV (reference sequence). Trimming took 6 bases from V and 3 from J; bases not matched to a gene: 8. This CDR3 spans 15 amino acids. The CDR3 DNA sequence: TGTGCCAGCAGCCAGCAACGGGACAGGGAAGAGACCCAGTACTTC. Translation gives CASSQQRDREETQYF.

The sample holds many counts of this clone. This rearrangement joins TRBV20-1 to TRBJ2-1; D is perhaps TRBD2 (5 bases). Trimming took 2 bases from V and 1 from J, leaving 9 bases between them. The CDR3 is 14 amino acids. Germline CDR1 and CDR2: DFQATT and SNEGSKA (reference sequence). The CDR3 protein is CSARPGKSYNEQFF. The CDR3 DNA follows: TGCAGTGCTAGACCCGGGAAGTCCTACAATGAGCAGTTCTTC.

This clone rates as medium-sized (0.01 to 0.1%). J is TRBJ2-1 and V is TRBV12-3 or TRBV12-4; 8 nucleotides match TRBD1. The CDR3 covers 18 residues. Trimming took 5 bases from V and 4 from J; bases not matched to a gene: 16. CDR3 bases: TGTGCCAGCAGTCCCAGACAGGGGTGGTACAGTGGGTACAATGAGCAGTTCTTC. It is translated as CASSPRQGWYSGYNEQFF.

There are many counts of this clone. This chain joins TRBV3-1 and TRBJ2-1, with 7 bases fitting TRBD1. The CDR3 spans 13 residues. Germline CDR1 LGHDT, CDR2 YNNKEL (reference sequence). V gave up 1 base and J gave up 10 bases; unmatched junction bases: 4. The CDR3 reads CASSQGSGQEQFF. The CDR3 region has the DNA TGTGCCAGCAGCCAAGGTTCGGGACAGGAGCAGTTCTTC.

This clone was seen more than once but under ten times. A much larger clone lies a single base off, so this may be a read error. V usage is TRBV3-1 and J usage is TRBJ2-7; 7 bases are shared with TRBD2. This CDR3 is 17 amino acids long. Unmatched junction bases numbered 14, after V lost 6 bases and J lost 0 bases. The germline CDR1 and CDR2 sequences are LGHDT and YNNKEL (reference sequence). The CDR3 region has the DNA TGTGCCAGCAGTGCGACTAGCTGGGGCCTGAGCTCCTACGAGCAGTACTTC. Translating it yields CASSATSWGLSSYEQYF.

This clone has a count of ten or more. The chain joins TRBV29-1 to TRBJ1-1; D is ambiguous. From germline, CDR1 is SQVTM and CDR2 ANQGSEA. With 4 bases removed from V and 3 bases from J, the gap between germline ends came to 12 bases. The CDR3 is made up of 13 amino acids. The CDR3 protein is CSVVAGTYTEAFF. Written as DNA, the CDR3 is TGCAGCGTTGTAGCAGGAACCTACACTGAAGCTTTCTTT.

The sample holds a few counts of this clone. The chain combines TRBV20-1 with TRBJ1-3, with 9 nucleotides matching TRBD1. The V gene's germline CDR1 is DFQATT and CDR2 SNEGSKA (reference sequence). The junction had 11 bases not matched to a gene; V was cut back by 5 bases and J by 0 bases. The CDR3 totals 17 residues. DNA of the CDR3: TGCAGTGCTGCCGGGACAGGGCCCCCCCCCTCTGGAAACACCATATATTTT. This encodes CSAAGTGPPPSGNTIYF.